This record covers a single TCR beta chain. As yet, its antigen is unknown. Sequencing of TCR beta, carried out with a high-throughput approach, was applied to CD8+ and CD4+ T cells from the blood. TEMRA cells underwent FACS enrichment and CD8+ and CD4+ T cells underwent negative isolation. The sample belongs to a study of CD8 T cells in Susac syndrome. Points from the study as a whole: The study acknowledged a relatively small number of individuals in its TCR sequencing and HLA analysis.

Reverse transcription used roughly 0.45 to 1 ug RNA and random hexamers. MiXCR was run by TCRdb on the immunoSEQ multiplex PCR reads, yielding one entry per CDR3 protein. The repertoire has 150,000 or so distinct CDR3 sequences, 80% to 95% of them found once; the top ten carry just over 0.13%. The length of the CDR3 is 16 residues. CDR1 and CDR2 (germline): WNHNN, SYGVQD (reference sequence). The V and J ends lost 5 bases and 5 bases, in that order; junction bases with no gene match: 14. The sequencing input was CD4+ T cells from PBMCs. The TCR sequence derives from a human donor in good health. This sequence joins TRBV10-1 and TRBJ2-7; 8 bases agree with TRBD2. In DNA form, the CDR3 reads TGCGCCAGCAGTCTAAGGACTAGCTGGGGCTCGCACGAGCAGTACTTC. This encodes CASSLRTSWGSHEQYF.